By share, the clone carrying this T cell receptor beta chain ranks as medium-sized (0.01 to 0.1%). The data were taken from a study of T cell changes during pregnancy in multiple sclerosis. Only in-frame clones appear in the TCRdb table, and some are missing; sequencing was by immunoSEQ multiplex PCR. The sample records tens of thousands of clones, about 91% being singletons. The CDR3 has 14 residues. CDR1 is MRHNA, CDR2 SNTAGT, per germline. The V segment lost 2 bases and the J segment 2 bases; nucleotides outside the gene matches: 1. The V gene is TRBV6-4, the J gene TRBJ2-3; 7 bases are a match to TRBD1. This receptor was identified in a female donor with multiple sclerosis, enrolled in a pregnancy study. This specimen consisted of peripheral blood, obtained after pregnancy. Here the CDR3 reads CASSDEGATDTQYF. CDR3 nucleotide sequence: TGTGCCAGCAGTGACGAGGGGGCCACAGATACGCAGTATTTT.